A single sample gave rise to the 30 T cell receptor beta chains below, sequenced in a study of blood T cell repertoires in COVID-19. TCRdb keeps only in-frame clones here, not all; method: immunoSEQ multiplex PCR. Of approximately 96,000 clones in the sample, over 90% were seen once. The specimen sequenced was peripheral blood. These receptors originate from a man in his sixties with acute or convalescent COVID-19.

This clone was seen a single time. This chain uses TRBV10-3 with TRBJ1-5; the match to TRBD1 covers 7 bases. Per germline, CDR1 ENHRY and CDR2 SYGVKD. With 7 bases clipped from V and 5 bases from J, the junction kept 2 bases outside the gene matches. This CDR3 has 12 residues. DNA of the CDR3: TGTGCCATCAATCAGGGGGATCAGCCCCAGCATTTT. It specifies CAINQGDQPQHF.

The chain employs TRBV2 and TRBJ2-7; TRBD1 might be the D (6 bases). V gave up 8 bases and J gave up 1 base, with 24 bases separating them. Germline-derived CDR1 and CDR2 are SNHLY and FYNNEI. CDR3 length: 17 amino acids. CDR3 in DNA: TGTGCCAGCTCAGCTATGCCAGGGGCGCGGGTTTCCTACGAGCAGTACTTC. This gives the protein CASSAMPGARVSYEQYF. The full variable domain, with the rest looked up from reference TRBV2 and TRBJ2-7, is EPEVTQTPSHQVTQMGQEVILRCVPISNHLYFYWYRQILGQKVEFLVSFYNNEISEKSEIFDDQFSVERPDGSNFTLKIRSTKLEDSAMYFCASSAMPGARVSYEQYFGPGTRLTVT.

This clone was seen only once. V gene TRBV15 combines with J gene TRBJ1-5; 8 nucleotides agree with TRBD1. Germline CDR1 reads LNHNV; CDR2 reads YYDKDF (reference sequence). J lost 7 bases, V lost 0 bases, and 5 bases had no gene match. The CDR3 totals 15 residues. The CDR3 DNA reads TGTGCCACCAGCAGAGATGGACAGGGTGTCCAGCCCCAGCATTTT. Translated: CATSRDGQGVQPQHF.

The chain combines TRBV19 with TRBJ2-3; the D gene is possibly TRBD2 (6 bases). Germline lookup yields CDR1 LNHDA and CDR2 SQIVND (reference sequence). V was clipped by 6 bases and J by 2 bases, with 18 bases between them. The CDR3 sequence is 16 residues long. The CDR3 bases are TGTGCCAGTAGAACTAGACTAGTAACCGACACAGATACGCAGTATTTT. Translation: CASRTRLVTDTDTQYF.

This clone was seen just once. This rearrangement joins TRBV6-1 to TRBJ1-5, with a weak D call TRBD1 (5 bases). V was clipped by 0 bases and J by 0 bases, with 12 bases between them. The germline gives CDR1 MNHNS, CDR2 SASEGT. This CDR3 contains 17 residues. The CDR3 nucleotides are TGTGCCAGCAGTGAAGCAGGTTGGGGCAATAGCAATCAGCCCCAGCATTTT. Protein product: CASSEAGWGNSNQPQHF.

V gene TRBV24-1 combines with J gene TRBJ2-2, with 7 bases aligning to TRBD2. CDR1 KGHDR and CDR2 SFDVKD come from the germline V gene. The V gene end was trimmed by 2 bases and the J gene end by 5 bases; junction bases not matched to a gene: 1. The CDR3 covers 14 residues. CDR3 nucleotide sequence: TGTGCCACCAGTGATTGGGGAGGGACCGGGGAGCTGTTTTTT. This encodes CATSDWGGTGELFF.

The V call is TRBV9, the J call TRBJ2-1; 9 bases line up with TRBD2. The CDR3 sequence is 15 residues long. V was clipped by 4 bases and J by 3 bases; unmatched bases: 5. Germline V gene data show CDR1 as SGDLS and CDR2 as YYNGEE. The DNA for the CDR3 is TGTGCCAGCAGCACGGGACTAGCCTACTACAATGAGCAGTTCTTC. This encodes CASSTGLAYYNEQFF.

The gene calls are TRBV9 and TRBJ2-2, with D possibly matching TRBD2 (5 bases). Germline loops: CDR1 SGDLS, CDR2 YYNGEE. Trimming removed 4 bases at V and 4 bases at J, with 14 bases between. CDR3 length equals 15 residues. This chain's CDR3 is CASSYGDASTGELFF. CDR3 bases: TGTGCCAGCAGCTACGGGGATGCAAGCACCGGGGAGCTGTTTTTT.

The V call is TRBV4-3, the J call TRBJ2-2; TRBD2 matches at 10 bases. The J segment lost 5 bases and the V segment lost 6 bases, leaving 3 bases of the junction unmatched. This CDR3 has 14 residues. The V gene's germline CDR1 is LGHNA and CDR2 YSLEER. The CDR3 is CASRPSGGTGELFF. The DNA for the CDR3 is TGCGCCAGCAGACCTAGCGGGGGAACCGGGGAGCTGTTTTTT.

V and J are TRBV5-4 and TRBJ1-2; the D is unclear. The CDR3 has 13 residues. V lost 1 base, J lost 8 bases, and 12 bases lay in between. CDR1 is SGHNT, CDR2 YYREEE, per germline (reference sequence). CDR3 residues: CASSLYGLGGYTF. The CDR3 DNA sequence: TGTGCCAGCAGCTTGTACGGACTCGGAGGCTACACCTTC.

The CDR3 loop reads CASSRLAGGPWAKNIQYF. CDR3 nucleotide sequence: TGTGCCAGCAGTAGACTAGCGGGAGGGCCTTGGGCCAAAAACATTCAGTACTTC. The chain recombines TRBV2 with TRBJ2-4; 14 nucleotides line up with TRBD2. Trimming removed 5 bases from V and 1 base from J; junction bases left unmatched: 7. The CDR3 is 18 amino acids. Per germline, CDR1 SNHLY and CDR2 FYNNEI.

The CDR3 loop is CASSLTSLDYGYTF. The CDR3 DNA follows: TGTGCCAGCAGCTTGACATCACTTGACTATGGCTACACCTTC. This rearrangement joins TRBV9 to TRBJ1-2; no clear D gene. V gave up 4 bases and J gave up 3 bases, with 13 bases separating them. This CDR3 has 14 amino acids. The germline V gene encodes CDR1 SGDLS and CDR2 YYNGEE.

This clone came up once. CDR3 nucleotides: TGTGCCAGTAGAAGGGACAGGGAAGCTTTCTTT. This encodes CASRRDREAFF. This chain joins TRBV19 and TRBJ1-1; 8 positions match TRBD1. Germline V gene lookup returns CDR1 LNHDA and CDR2 SQIVND (reference sequence). Germline trimming cut 6 bases from V and 8 bases from J; bases unmatched to any gene: 2. The CDR3 is 11 amino acids.

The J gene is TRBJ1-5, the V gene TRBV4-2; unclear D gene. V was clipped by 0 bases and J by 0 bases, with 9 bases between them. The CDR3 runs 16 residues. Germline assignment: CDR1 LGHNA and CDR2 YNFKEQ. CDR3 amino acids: CASSQDLAGSNQPQHF. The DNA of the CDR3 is TGTGCCAGCAGCCAAGATCTCGCAGGTAGCAATCAGCCCCAGCATTTT.

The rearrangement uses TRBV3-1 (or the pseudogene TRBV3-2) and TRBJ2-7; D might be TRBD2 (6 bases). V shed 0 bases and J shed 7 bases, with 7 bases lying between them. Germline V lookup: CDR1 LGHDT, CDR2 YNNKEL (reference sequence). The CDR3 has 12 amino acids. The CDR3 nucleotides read TGTGCCAGCAGCCAAGATGGGGGGGAGCAGTACTTC. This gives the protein CASSQDGGEQYF.

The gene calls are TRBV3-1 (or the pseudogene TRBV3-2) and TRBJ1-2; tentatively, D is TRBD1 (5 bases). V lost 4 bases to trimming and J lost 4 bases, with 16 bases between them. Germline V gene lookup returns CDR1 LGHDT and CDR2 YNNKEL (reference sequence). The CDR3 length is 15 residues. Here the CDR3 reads CASSPGVGGLYGYTF. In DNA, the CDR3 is TGTGCCAGCAGCCCTGGAGTGGGGGGACTCTATGGCTACACCTTC.

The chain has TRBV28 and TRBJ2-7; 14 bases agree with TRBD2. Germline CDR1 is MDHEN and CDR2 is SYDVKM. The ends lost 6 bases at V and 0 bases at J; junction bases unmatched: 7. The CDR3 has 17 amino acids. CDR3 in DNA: TGTGCCAGCAGGGAATATGGGACTAGCGGGAGCTCCTACGAGCAGTACTTC. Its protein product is CASREYGTSGSSYEQYF.

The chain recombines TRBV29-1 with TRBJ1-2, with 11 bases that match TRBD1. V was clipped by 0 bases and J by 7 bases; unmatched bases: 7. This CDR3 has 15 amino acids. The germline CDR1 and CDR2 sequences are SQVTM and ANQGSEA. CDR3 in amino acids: CSVEDGTGGYGGYTF. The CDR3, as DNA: TGCAGCGTTGAAGACGGGACAGGGGGTTATGGTGGCTACACCTTC. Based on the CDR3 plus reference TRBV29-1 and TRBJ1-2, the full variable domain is SAVISQKPSRDICQRGTSLTIQCQVDSQVTMMFWYRQQPGQSLTLIATANQGSEATYESGFVIDKFPISRPNLTFSTLTVSNMSPEDSSIYLCSVEDGTGGYGGYTFGSGTRLTVV.

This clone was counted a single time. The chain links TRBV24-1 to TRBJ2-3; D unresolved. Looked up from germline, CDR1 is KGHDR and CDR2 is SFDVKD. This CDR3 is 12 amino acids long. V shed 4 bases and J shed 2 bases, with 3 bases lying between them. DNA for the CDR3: TGTGCCACCAGTGACAACACAGATACGCAGTATTTT. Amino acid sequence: CATSDNTDTQYF.

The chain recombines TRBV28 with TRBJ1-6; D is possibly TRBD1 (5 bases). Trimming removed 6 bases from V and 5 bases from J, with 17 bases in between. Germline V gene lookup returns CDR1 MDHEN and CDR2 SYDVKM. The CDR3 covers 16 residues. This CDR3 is CASSMGGTDDNSPLHF. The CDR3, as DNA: TGTGCCAGCAGCATGGGCGGGACGGACGATAATTCACCCCTCCACTTT.

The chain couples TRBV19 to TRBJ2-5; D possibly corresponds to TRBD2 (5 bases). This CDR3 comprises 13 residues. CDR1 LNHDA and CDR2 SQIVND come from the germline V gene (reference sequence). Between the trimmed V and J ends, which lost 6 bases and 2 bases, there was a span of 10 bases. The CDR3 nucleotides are TGTGCCAGTAGCACTAGAGGTCAAGAGACCCAGTACTTC. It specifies CASSTRGQETQYF.

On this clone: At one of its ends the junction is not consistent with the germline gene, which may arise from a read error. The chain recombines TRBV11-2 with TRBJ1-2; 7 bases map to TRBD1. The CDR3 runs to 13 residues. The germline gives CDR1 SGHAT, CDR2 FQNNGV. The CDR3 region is CASSLGGQDHSSF. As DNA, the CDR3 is TGTGCCAGCAGCCTCGGCGGACAGGACCACTCATCCTTC.

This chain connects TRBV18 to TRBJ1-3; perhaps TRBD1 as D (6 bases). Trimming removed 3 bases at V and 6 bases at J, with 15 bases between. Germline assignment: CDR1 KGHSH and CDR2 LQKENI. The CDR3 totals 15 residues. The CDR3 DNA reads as TGTGCCAGCTCACCGACGGGCCTGGGACAAAACACCATATATTTT. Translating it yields CASSPTGLGQNTIYF. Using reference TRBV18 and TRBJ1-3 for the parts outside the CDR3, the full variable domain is NAGVMQNPRHLVRRRGQEARLRCSPMKGHSHVYWYRQLPEEGLKFMVYLQKENIIDESGMPKERFSAEFPKEGPSILRIQQVVRGDSAAYFCASSPTGLGQNTIYFGEGSWLTVV.

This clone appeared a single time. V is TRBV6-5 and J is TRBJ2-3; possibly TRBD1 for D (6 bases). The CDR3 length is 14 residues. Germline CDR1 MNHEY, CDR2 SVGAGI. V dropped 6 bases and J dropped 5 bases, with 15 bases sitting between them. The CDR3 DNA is TGTGCCAGCAGAACTGGGACATTTAGAGATACGCAGTATTTT. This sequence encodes CASRTGTFRDTQYF.

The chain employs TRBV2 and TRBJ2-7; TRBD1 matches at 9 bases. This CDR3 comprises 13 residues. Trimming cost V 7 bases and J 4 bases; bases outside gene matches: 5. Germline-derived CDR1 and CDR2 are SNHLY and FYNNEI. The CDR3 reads CASIRDRDYEQYF. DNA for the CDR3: TGTGCCAGCATTCGGGACAGGGATTACGAGCAGTACTTC. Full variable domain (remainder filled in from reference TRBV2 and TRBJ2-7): EPEVTQTPSHQVTQMGQEVILRCVPISNHLYFYWYRQILGQKVEFLVSFYNNEISEKSEIFDDQFSVERPDGSNFTLKIRSTKLEDSAMYFCASIRDRDYEQYFGPGTRLTVT.

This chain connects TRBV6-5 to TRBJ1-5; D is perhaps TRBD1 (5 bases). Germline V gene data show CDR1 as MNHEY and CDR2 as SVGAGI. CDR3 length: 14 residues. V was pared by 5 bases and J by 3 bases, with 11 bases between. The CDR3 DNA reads TGTGCCAGCAGTCCGGGGGGTTTCAATCAGCCCCAGCATTTT. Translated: CASSPGGFNQPQHF.

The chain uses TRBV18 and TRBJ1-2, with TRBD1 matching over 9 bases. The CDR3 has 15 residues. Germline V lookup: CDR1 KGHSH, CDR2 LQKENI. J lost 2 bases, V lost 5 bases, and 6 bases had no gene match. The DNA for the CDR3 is TGTGCCAGCTCATCCCGGGACAGGGAAAACTATGGCTACACCTTC. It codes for CASSSRDRENYGYTF.

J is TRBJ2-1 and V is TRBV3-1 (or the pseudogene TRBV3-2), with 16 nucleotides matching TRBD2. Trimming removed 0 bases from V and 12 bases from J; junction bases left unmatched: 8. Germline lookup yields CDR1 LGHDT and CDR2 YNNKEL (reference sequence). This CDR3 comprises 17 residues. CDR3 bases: TGTGCCAGCAGCCAAGAACTGGGACTAGCGGGAGGGCGAGGGCAGTTCTTC. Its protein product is CASSQELGLAGGRGQFF.

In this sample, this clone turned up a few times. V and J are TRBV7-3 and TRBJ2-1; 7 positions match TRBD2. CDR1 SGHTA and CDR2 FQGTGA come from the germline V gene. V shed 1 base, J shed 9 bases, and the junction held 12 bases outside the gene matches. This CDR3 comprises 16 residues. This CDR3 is CASSLSGGSGFLEQFF. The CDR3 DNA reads TGTGCCAGCAGCTTAAGCGGGGGTAGCGGGTTCCTTGAGCAGTTCTTC. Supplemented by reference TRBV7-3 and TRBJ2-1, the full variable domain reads GAGVSQTPSNKVTEKGKYVELRCDPISGHTALYWYRQSLGQGPEFLIYFQGTGAADDSGLPNDRFFAVRPEGSVSTLKIQRTERGDSAVYLCASSLSGGSGFLEQFFGPGTRLTVL.

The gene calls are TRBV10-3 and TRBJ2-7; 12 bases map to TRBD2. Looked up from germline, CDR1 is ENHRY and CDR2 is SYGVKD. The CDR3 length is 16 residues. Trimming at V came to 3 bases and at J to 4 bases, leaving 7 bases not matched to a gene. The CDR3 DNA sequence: TGTGCCATCAGTGAACTAGCGGGAGGCGGGGGTTACGAGCAGTACTTC. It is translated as CAISELAGGGGYEQYF.